The 6 T cell receptor beta chains below were found in one sample sequenced in a study of blood T cell repertoires in COVID-19 (dated by TCRdb to about 2020). Libraries came from the immunoSEQ multiplex PCR assay. TCRdb holds this immuneACCESS table with in-frame rearrangements only. Some clones are missing; in checked studies, unresolved V genes explain under half, and the rest has no known cause. This sample gives 70,000 to 85,000 clones in total; around 88% of them show up just once. Around two fifths of the sample lies in the top ten. Sequenced: peripheral blood. These receptors all come from a man older than 75 with active or convalescent COVID-19.

The chain combines TRBV5-5 with TRBJ1-4; D may be TRBD1 (5 bases). Trimming removed 0 bases from V and 7 bases from J, with 16 bases in between. The CDR3 runs 16 residues. Germline CDR1 and CDR2: SGHKS and YYEKEE (reference sequence). The CDR3 nucleotides read TGTGCCAGCAGCTTGGGGGGCGGGGCCCTGGGTGAAAAACTGTTTTTT. Protein sequence: CASSLGGGALGEKLFF.

J is TRBJ1-1 and V is TRBV5-1; no firm D call. CDR1 and CDR2 from the germline V gene are SGHRS and YFSETQ. The V and J ends lost 0 bases and 6 bases respectively, with 9 bases between them. This CDR3 is 13 amino acids long. For the CDR3, the DNA is TGCGCCAGCAGCTTGGACGGGAGGGCTGAAGCTTTCTTT. Amino acid sequence: CASSLDGRAEAFF.

The chain employs TRBV5-1 and TRBJ2-7; no definite D call. This CDR3 contains 14 residues. Trimming took 0 bases from V and 5 from J, leaving 12 bases between them. Germline assignment: CDR1 SGHRS and CDR2 YFSETQ. The CDR3 DNA is TGCGCCAGCAGCTTGGGACACATACTCGACGAGCAGTACTTC. Protein: CASSLGHILDEQYF.

This sequence joins TRBV12-3 or TRBV12-4 and TRBJ1-6; D not resolved. CDR3 size: 13 residues. Trimming cost V 3 bases and J 7 bases, with 7 bases left between them. CDR3 nucleotides: TGTGCCAGCAGTTTCTTTGTAAATTCACCCCTCCACTTT. It encodes CASSFFVNSPLHF.

With respect to this clone: The junction and the germline gene differ at one end; a read error may be behind it. The chain combines TRBV18 with TRBJ2-4; weak D call: TRBD2 (7 bases). The CDR3 totals 12 residues. The germline gives CDR1 KGHSH, CDR2 LQKENI. CDR3 sequence (DNA): TGTGCCAGCTCTACTCTCGGGGGGCCCGGAGACTTC. Protein product: CASSTLGGPGDF.

The chain links TRBV28 to TRBJ1-2; D is possibly TRBD1 (6 bases). Trimming removed 5 bases at V and 4 bases at J, with 14 bases between. Germline V gene sequence: CDR1 MDHEN, CDR2 SYDVKM. This CDR3 contains 14 residues. In DNA form, the CDR3 reads TGTGCCAGCAGTGTTCCACAGGGTACCTATGGCTACACCTTC. The encoded protein is CASSVPQGTYGYTF.